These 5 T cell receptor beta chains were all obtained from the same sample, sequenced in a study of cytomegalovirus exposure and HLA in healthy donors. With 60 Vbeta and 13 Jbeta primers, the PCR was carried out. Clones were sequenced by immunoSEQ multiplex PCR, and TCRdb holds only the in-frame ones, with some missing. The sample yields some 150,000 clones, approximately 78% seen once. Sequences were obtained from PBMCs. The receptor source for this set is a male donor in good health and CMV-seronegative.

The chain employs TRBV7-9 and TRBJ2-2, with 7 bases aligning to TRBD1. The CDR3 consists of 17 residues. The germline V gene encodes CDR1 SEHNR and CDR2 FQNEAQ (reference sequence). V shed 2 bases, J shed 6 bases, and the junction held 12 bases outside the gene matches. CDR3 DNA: TGTGCCAGCAGCTTAATAGGGACAGCATCGCGGCCCGGGGAGCTGTTTTTT. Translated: CASSLIGTASRPGELFF.

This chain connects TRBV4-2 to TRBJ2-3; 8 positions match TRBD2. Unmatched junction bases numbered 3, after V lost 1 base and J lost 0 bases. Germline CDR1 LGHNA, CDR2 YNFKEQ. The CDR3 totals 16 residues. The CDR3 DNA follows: TGTGCCAGCAGCCAAGGCGGGGGGCGGAGCACAGATACGCAGTATTTT. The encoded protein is CASSQGGGRSTDTQYF.

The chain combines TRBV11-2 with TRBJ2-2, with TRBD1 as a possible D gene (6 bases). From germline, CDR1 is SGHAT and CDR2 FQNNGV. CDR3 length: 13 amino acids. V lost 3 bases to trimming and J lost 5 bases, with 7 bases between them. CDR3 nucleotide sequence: TGTGCCAGCAGCTTCAGGGGTACCGGGGAGCTGTTTTTT. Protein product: CASSFRGTGELFF.

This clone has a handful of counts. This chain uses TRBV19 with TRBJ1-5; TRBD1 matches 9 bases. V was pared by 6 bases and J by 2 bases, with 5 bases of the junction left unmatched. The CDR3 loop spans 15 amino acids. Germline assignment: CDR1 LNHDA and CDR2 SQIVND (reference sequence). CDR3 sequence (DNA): TGTGCCAGTAGGGACAGGGGTATCGGCAATCAGCCCCAGCATTTT. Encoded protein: CASRDRGIGNQPQHF.

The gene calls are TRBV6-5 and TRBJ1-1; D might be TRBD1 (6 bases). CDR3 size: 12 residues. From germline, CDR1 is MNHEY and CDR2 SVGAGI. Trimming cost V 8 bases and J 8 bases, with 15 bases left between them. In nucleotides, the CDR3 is TGTGCCAGCGGCTACCGGGACAAAGAAGCTTTCTTT. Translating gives CASGYRDKEAFF.